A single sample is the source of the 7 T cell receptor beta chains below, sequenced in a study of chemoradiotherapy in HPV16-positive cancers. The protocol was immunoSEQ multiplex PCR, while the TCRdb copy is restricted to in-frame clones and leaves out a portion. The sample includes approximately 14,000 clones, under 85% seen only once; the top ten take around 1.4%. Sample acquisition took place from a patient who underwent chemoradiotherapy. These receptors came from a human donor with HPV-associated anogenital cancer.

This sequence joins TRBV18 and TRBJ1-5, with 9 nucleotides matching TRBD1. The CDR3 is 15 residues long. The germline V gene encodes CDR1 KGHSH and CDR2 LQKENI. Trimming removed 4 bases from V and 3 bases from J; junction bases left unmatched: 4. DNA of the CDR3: TGTGCCAGCTCACTGGGACAGGGAGACAATCAGCCCCAGCATTTT. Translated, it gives CASSLGQGDNQPQHF.

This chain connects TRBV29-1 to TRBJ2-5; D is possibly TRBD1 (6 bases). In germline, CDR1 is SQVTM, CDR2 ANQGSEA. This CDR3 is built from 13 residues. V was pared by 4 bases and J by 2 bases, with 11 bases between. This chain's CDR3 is CSVGQALQETQYF. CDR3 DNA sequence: TGCAGCGTTGGACAGGCGCTACAAGAGACCCAGTACTTC.

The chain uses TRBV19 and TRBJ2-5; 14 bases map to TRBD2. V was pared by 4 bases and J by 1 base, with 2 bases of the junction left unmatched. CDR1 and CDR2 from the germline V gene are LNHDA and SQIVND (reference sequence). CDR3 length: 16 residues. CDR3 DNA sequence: TGTGCCAGTAGTACCGGACTAGCGGGGGGCCAAGAGACCCAGTACTTC. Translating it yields CASSTGLAGGQETQYF.

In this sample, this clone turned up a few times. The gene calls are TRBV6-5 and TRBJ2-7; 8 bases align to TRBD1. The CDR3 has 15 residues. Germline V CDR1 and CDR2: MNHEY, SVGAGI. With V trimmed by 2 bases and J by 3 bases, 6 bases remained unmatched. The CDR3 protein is CASSYTRTGIYEQYF. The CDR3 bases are TGTGCCAGCAGTTACACGCGGACAGGGATCTACGAGCAGTACTTC.

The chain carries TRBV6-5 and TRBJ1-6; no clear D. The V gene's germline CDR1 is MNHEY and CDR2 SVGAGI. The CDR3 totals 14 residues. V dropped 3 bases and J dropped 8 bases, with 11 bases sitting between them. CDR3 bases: TGTGCCAGCAGTTATGGGCAGGTCCATTCACCCCTCCACTTT. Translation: CASSYGQVHSPLHF.

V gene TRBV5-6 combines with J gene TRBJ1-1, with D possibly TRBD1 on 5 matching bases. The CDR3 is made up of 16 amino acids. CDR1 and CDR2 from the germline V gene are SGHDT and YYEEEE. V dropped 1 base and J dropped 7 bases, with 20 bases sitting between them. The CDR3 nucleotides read TGTGCCAGCAGCTTGATAGGGGACCAACTCACCCTTGAAGCTTTCTTT. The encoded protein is CASSLIGDQLTLEAFF.

The CDR3: CASSPGAALNEQFF. The CDR3 nucleotides are TGTGCCAGCTCACCCGGGGCGGCTCTCAATGAGCAGTTCTTC. The V and J genes are TRBV18 and TRBJ2-1; D is perhaps TRBD1 or TRBD2 (5 bases each). The germline CDR1 and CDR2 sequences are KGHSH and LQKENI. The CDR3 length is 14 residues. V lost 3 bases, J lost 6 bases, and 12 bases lay in between. Supplemented by reference TRBV18 and TRBJ2-1, the full variable domain reads NAGVMQNPRHLVRRRGQEARLRCSPMKGHSHVYWYRQLPEEGLKFMVYLQKENIIDESGMPKERFSAEFPKEGPSILRIQQVVRGDSAAYFCASSPGAALNEQFFGPGTRLTVL.